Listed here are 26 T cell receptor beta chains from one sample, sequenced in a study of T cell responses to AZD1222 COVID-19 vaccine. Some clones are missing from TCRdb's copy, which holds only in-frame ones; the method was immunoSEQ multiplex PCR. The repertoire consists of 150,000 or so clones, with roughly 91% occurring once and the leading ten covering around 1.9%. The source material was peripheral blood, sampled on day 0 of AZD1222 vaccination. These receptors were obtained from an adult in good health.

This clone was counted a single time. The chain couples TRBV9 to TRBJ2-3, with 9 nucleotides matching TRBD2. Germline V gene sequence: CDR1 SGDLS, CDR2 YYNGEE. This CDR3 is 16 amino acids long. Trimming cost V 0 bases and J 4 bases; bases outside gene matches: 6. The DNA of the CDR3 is TGTGCCAGCAGCGTAGGTATAGCGGGAGAAGCAGATACGCAGTATTTT. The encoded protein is CASSVGIAGEADTQYF.

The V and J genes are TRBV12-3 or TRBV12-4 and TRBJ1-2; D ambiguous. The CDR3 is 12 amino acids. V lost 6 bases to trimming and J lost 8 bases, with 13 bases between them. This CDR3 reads CASRPSRGGYTF. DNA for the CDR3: TGTGCCAGCAGGCCCTCCAGAGGAGGCTACACCTTC.

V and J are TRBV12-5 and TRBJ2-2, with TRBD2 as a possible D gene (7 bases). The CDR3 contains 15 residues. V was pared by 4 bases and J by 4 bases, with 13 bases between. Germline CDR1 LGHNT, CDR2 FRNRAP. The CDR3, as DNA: TGTGCTAGTGGTTCGCGGGGGCTGAGCACCGGGGAGCTGTTTTTT. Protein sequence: CASGSRGLSTGELFF.

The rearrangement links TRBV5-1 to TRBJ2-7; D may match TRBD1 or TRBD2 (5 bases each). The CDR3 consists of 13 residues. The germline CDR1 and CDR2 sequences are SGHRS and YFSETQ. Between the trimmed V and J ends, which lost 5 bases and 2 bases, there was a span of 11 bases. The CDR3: CASSWDGAYEQYF. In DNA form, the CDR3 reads TGCGCCAGCAGTTGGGACGGAGCCTACGAGCAGTACTTC.

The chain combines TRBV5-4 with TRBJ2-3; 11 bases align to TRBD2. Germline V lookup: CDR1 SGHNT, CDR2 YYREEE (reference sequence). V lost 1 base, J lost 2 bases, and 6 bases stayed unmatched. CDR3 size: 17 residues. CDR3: CASSLRIAGGATDTQYF. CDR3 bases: TGTGCCAGCAGCTTGCGTATAGCGGGGGGGGCCACAGATACGCAGTATTTT.

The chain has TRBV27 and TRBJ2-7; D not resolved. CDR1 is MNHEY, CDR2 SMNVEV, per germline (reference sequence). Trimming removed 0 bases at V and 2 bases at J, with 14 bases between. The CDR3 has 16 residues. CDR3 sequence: CASSLSKGTPAYEQYF. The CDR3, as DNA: TGTGCCAGCAGTTTATCGAAGGGCACCCCAGCCTACGAGCAGTACTTC.

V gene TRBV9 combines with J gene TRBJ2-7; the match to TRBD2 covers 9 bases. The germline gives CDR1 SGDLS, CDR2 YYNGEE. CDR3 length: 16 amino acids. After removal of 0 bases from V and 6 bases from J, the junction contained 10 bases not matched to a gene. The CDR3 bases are TGTGCCAGCAGCGTAGGTTCGGCGGGAGGGCCCCGCGAGCAGTACTTC. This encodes CASSVGSAGGPREQYF.

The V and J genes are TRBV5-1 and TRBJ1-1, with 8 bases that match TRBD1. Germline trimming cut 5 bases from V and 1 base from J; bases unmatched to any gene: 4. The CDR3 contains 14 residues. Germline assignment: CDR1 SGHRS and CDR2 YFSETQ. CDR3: CASRGGQENTEAFF. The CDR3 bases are TGCGCCAGCAGGGGGGGACAGGAGAACACTGAAGCTTTCTTT.

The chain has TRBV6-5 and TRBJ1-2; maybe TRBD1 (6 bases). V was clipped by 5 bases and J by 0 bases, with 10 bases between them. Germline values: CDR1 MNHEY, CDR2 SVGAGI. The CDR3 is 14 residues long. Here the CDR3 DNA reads TGTGCCAGCAGTCGGACAGTGCCTAACTATGGCTACACCTTC. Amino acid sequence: CASSRTVPNYGYTF.

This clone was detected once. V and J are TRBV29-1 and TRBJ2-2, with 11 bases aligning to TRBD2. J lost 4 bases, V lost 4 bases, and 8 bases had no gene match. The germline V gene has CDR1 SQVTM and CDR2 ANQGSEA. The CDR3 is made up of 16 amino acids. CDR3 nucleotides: TGCAGCGTTGGTACTAGCGGGGGAAGAGGCACCGGGGAGCTGTTTTTT. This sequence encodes CSVGTSGGRGTGELFF.

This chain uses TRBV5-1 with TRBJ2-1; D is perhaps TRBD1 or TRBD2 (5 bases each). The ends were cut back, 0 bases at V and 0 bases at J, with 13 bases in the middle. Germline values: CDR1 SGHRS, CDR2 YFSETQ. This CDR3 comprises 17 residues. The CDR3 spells CASSLAPGTSSYNEQFF. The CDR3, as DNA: TGCGCCAGCAGCTTGGCCCCAGGGACCAGCTCCTACAATGAGCAGTTCTTC.

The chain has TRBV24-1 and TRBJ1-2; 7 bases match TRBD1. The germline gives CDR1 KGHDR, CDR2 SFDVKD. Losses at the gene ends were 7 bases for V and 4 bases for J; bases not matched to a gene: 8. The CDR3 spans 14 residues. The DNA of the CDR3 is TGTGCCACCAGCCCGACGACAGGGCCCTATGGCTACACCTTC. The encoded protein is CATSPTTGPYGYTF.

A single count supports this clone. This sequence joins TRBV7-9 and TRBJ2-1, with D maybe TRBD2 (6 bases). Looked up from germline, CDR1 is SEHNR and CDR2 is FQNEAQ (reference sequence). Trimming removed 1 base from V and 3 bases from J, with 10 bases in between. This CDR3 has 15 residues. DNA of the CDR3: TGTGCCAGCAGCTTAGTTCCTAGCGTCTACAATGAGCAGTTCTTC. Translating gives CASSLVPSVYNEQFF.

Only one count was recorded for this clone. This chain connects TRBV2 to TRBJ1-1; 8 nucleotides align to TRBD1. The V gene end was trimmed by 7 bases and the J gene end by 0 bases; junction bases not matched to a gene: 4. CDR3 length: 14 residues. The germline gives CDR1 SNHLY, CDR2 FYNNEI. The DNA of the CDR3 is TGTGCCAGCATTTCAGGGGGCCTGAACACTGAAGCTTTCTTT. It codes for CASISGGLNTEAFF. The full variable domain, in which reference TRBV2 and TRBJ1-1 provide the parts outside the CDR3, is EPEVTQTPSHQVTQMGQEVILRCVPISNHLYFYWYRQILGQKVEFLVSFYNNEISEKSEIFDDQFSVERPDGSNFTLKIRSTKLEDSAMYFCASISGGLNTEAFFGQGTRLTVV.

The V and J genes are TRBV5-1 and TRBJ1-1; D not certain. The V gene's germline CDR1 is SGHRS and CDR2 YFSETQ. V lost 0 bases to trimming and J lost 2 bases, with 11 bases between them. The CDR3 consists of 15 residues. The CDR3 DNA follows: TGCGCCAGCAGCTTGGAGGCAAGGCTAAACACTGAAGCTTTCTTT. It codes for CASSLEARLNTEAFF.

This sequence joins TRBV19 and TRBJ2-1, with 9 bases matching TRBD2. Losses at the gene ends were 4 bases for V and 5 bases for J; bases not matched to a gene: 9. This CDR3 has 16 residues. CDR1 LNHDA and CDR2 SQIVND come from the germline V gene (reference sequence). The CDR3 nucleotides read TGTGCCAGTAGTAGATGGACTAGCGTAGGTAACAATGAGCAGTTCTTC. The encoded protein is CASSRWTSVGNNEQFF.

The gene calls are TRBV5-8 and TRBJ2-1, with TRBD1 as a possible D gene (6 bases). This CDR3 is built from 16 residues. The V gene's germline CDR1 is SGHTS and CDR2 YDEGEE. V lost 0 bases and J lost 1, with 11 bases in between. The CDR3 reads CASSLARGPSYNEQFF. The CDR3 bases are TGTGCCAGCAGCTTGGCCAGGGGTCCTTCCTACAATGAGCAGTTCTTC.

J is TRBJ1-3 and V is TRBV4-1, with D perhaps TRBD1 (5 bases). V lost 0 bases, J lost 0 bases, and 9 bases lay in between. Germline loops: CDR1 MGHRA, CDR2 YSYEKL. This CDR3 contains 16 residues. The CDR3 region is CASSQDMGGSGNTIYF. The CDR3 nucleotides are TGCGCCAGCAGCCAAGATATGGGGGGCTCTGGAAACACCATATATTTT.

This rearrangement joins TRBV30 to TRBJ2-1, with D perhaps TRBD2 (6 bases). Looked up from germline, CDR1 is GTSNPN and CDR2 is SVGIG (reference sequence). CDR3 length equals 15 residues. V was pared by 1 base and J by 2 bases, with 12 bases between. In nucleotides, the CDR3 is TGTGCCTGGAGTGAACGCGGGACCCCCTACAATGAGCAGTTCTTC. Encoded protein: CAWSERGTPYNEQFF.

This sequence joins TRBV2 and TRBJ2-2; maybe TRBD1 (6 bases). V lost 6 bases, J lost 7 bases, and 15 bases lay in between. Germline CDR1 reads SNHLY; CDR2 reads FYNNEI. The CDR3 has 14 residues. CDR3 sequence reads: CASRVTGLGGELFF. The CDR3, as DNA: TGTGCCAGCAGGGTTACAGGGTTGGGCGGGGAGCTGTTTTTT.

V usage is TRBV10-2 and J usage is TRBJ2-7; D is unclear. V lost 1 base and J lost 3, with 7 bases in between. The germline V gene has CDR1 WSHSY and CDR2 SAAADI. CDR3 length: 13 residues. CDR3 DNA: TGCGCCAGCAGTGAGTTGGGCGACTACGAGCAGTACTTC. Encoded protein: CASSELGDYEQYF.

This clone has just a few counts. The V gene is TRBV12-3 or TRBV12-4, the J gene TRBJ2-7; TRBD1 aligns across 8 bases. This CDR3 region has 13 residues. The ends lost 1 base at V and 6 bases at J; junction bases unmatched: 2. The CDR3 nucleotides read TGTGCCAGCAGTTTAGGACAGGGGTTCGAGCAGTACTTC. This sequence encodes CASSLGQGFEQYF.

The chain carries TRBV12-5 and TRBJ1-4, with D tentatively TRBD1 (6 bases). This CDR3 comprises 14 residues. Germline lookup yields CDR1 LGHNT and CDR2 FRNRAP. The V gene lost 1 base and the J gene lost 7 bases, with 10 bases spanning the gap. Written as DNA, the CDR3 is TGTGCTAGTGGTTTGGGGGGGGCTGGTGAAAAACTGTTTTTT. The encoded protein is CASGLGGAGEKLFF.

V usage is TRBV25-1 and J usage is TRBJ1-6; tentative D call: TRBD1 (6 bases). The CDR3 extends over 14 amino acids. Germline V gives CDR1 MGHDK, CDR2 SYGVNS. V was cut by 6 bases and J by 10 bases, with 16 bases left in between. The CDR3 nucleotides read TGTGCCAGCAGCCAACCGGAGGGGGTATCACCCCTCCACTTT. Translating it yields CASSQPEGVSPLHF.

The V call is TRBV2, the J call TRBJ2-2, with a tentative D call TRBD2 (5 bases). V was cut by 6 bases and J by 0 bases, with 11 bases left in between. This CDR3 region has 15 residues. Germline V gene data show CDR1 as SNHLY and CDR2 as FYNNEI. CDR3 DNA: TGTGCCAGCAGAGCGGAGACCACGAACACCGGGGAGCTGTTTTTT. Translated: CASRAETTNTGELFF.

In DNA, the CDR3 is TGTGCCAGCAGCAAAGAGACACCGCTACAGAACACTGAAGCTTTCTTT. Translation: CASSKETPLQNTEAFF. The V call is TRBV21-1, the J call TRBJ1-1; TRBD1, the D gene given by the table, was not confirmed from the DNA. TRBV21-1 is listed as a pseudogene. This CDR3 has 16 residues.